A selection of T cell receptor beta chains follows, all from one sample in a study of blood T cell repertoires in COVID-19. Produced via immunoSEQ multiplex PCR; TCRdb's table is partial and in-frame only. The table includes about 70,000 clones, roughly 85% detected once. The specimen sequenced was peripheral blood. The origin of the receptors is a woman aged 55-69 years with acute or convalescent COVID-19. Each CDR3 is given with its conserved first and last residue. The D gene is left open where the match is weak. The size of a clone is reported for some rows only, either as once, few or many, or as a class for expanded clones.

CDR3nt,CDR3aa,j_gene,v_gene,d_gene,abundance
TGTGCCAGCAGCCCACGGGACTTCGATACTGAAGCTTTCTTT,CASSPRDFDTEAFF,TRBJ1-1,TRBV9,-,few
TGCGCCAGCAGCTCGAACCGGGATAGCCAGAACACCGGGGAGCTGTTTTTT,CASSSNRDSQNTGELFF,TRBJ2-2,TRBV5-1,-,-
TGTGCCAGCAGTGACGACAGGGGGCGTAACACCGGGGAGCTGTTTTTT,CASSDDRGRNTGELFF,TRBJ2-2,TRBV2,TRBD1,few
TGTGCCAGCAGCTTAGTTATGACAGTGAATCAGCCCCAGCATTTT,CASSLVMTVNQPQHF,TRBJ1-5,TRBV7-2,-,-
TGCAGCGCACGACAGGGAAGCAAGAGTGGCTACACCTTC,CSARQGSKSGYTF,TRBJ1-2,TRBV29-1,TRBD1,-
TGTGCCAGAAGGGGGCGGGAGGGAGGCGATGAGCAGTTCTTC,CARRGREGGDEQFF,TRBJ2-1,TRBV5-3,TRBD2,-
TGTGCCAGCAGCGTGGGCCCCCTTTACACCGGGGAGCTGTTTTTT,CASSVGPLYTGELFF,TRBJ2-2,TRBV9,-,-
TGTGCCAGCAGTTACGGACAGGGCAAGGGCCAGCCCCAGCATTTT,CASSYGQGKGQPQHF,TRBJ1-5,TRBV6-5,TRBD1,-
TGTGCCTGGAGTGTACTTGTAACAGGGGAGCAGTACTTC,CAWSVLVTGEQYF,TRBJ2-7,TRBV30,-,-
TGTGCCAGCAGACAAACACAGAACACTGAAGCTTTCTTT,CASRQTQNTEAFF,TRBJ1-1,TRBV2,-,-
TGTGCCACCAGTTTAGCTAGCAATAATTACAATGAGCAGTTCTTC,CATSLASNNYNEQFF,TRBJ2-1,TRBV24-1,-,-
TGTGCCATCAGGGGCGGGCAGTCCGACTATGGCTACACCTTC,CAIRGGQSDYGYTF,TRBJ1-2,TRBV10-3,-,few
TGTGCCAGCAGTTCCTTGACAGGGGCGGGGGACGAGCAGTACTTC,CASSSLTGAGDEQYF,TRBJ2-7,TRBV28,-,few
TGTGCCAGCAGCCCACAGGGCTTCACCTACGAGCAGTACTTC,CASSPQGFTYEQYF,TRBJ2-7,TRBV5-5,-,-
TGTGCCAGCAGTGATCGGGGGAGGGGTAACTATGGCTACACCTTC,CASSDRGRGNYGYTF,TRBJ1-2,TRBV2,-,-
TGCGCCAGCAGCCCTGTTGGACAGGGAACTGGAAAACTGTTTTTT,CASSPVGQGTGKLFF,TRBJ1-4,TRBV5-1,TRBD1,-
TGTGCCAGCAGGGCCGGGACTAGCGGGGGCCGGGGACCCGGGGAGCTGTTTTTT,CASRAGTSGGRGPGELFF,TRBJ2-2,TRBV7-9,TRBD2,-
TGTGCCAGCACTCGACAGGGGTCCATGAACACTGAAGCTTTCTTT,CASTRQGSMNTEAFF,TRBJ1-1,TRBV5-6,TRBD1,-
TGTGCCAGCAGTTTAAGTCGGACAGAGAATCAGCCCCAGCATTTT,CASSLSRTENQPQHF,TRBJ1-5,TRBV2,-,few
TGCGCCAGCAGCCGGGGGACAGAGATTAGCAATCAGCCCCAGCATTTT,CASSRGTEISNQPQHF,TRBJ1-5,TRBV4-1,TRBD1,-
TGTGCCAGCTCACCAGGGACAGTCATCCAAGAGACCCAGTACTTC,CASSPGTVIQETQYF,TRBJ2-5,TRBV18,TRBD1,-
TGTGCCAGAAACGCGGGGGCAGGTAATTCACCCCTCCACTTT,CARNAGAGNSPLHF,TRBJ1-6,TRBV30,-,-
TGTGCCTGGAGTCCGGGACAAAACACTGAAGCTTTCTTT,CAWSPGQNTEAFF,TRBJ1-1,TRBV30,-,-
TGTGCCAGCAGTGCGACAGGGGGCATGTCCTATGGCTACACCTTC,CASSATGGMSYGYTF,TRBJ1-2,TRBV28,TRBD1,few
TGCAGCGTTTTACTACGTTCCTTCCATACGCAGTATTTT,CSVLLRSFHTQYF,TRBJ2-3,TRBV29-1,-,-
TGTGCCAGCAGCTTAGGTGGGAGGGCAGATACGCAGTATTTT,CASSLGGRADTQYF,TRBJ2-3,TRBV7-9,TRBD2,-
TGTGCCAGCACCTTTACCCCGGCCGGGGAGCTGTTTTTT,CASTFTPAGELFF,TRBJ2-2,TRBV6-5,-,once
TGTGCCAGCAGCTTAATAGGGGGTGGGGCAAATACGCAGTATTTT,CASSLIGGGANTQYF,TRBJ2-3,TRBV11-2,-,-
TGTGCCAGCAGTTTTGCAGGCTCGTATAGCAATCAGCCCCAGCATTTT,CASSFAGSYSNQPQHF,TRBJ1-5,TRBV28,-,-
TGTGCCAGCAGCGTAGACAGCCTATCATATAATGAAAAACTGTTTTTT,CASSVDSLSYNEKLFF,TRBJ1-4,TRBV9,-,few
TGTGCCAGCAGCGTAGAAGTCTCGGAGGGGCGGGCTTTCTTT,CASSVEVSEGRAFF,TRBJ1-1,TRBV9,-,-
TGTGCCAGCTCACCCGAAAGAGCAGAGACCCAGTACTTC,CASSPERAETQYF,TRBJ2-5,TRBV18,-,-
TGTGCCAGCAGCCACGGATGGGCTACCGGAAAAAGCTCCTACGAGCAGTACTTC,CASSHGWATGKSSYEQYF,TRBJ2-7,TRBV13,-,-
TGTGCCAGCAGCTGGGGGGGGACTAGCGGTTACGAGCAGTACTTC,CASSWGGTSGYEQYF,TRBJ2-7,TRBV28,TRBD2,-
TGTGCCAGCAGGTCTTTCAGGACTAGCGGAGTTTACAATGAGCAGTTCTTC,CASRSFRTSGVYNEQFF,TRBJ2-1,TRBV2,TRBD2,few
TGCGCCAGCAGCCGACCGGGACTCGATTCACCCCTCCACTTT,CASSRPGLDSPLHF,TRBJ1-6,TRBV5-1,-,-
TGTGCCAGCAGTGAATCTTGGGGGGGGTTCGAGACCCAGTACTTC,CASSESWGGFETQYF,TRBJ2-5,TRBV6-1,TRBD2,once
TGTGCCAGTAGTATTGGGGAGACCGCTTTTCGAAATCAGCCCCAGCATTTT,CASSIGETAFRNQPQHF,TRBJ1-5,TRBV19,-,-
TGCGCCAGCAGTCACAGGAAGGAGTGGTATGGCTACACCTTC,CASSHRKEWYGYTF,TRBJ1-2,TRBV10-1,-,once
TGTGCCAGCACAGGACAGGGCAATTCACCCCTCCACTTT,CASTGQGNSPLHF,TRBJ1-6,TRBV18,TRBD1,-
TGTGCCAGCAGCTTACTTACAGCTATGAACACTGAAGCTTTCTTT,CASSLLTAMNTEAFF,TRBJ1-1,TRBV11-2,-,-
TGTGCCAGCTCACCCCGGACAGGGCGGAATGAGCAGTTCTTC,CASSPRTGRNEQFF,TRBJ2-1,TRBV18,TRBD1,-
TGCGCCAGCAGCTTAGGGCTAGCCAATGAGCAGTTCTTC,CASSLGLANEQFF,TRBJ2-1,TRBV5-1,-,-
TGTGCCAGCAGCCCAACGGGACTCCAAGAGACCCAGTACTTC,CASSPTGLQETQYF,TRBJ2-5,TRBV6-2/TRBV6-3,-,-
TGTGCCAGCAGCTTTGAGGGAACAGGGGTCAACTATGGCTACACCTTC,CASSFEGTGVNYGYTF,TRBJ1-2,TRBV7-2,TRBD1,-